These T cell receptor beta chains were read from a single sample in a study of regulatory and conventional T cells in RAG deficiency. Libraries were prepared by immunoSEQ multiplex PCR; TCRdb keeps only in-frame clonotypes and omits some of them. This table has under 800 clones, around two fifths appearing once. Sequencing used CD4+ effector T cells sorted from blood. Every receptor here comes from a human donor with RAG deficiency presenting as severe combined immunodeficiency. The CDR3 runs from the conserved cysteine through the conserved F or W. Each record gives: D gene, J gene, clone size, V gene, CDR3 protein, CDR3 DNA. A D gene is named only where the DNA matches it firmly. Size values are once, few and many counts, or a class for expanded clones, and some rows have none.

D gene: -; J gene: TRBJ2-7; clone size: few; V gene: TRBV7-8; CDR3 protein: CASSLSYEQYF; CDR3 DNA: TGTGCCAGCAGCCTGTCCTACGAGCAGTACTTC
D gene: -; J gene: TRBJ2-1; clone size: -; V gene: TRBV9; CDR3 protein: CASSLTSYNEQFF; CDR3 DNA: TGTGCCAGCAGTTTAACCTCCTACAATGAGCAGTTCTTC
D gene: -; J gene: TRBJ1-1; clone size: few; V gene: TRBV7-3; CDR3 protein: CASSLTGGNTEAFF; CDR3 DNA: TGTGCCAGCAGCTTAACAGGGGGGAACACTGAAGCTTTCTTT
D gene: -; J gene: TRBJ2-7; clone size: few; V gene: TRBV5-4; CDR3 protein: CASSLVRSYEQYF; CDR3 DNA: TGTGCCAGCAGCTTAGTACGGTCCTACGAGCAGTACTTC
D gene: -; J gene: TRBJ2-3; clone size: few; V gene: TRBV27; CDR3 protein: CASSFLGLTDTQYF; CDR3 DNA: TGTGCCAGCAGTTTCCTGGGGCTCACAGATACGCAGTATTTT
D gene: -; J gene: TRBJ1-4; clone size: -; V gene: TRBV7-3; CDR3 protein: CASSVSPNEKLFF; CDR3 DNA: TGTGCCAGCAGCGTATCCCCTAATGAAAAACTGTTTTTT
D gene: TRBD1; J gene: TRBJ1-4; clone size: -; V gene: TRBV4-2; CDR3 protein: CASSRRGNNEKLFF; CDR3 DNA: TGTGCCAGCAGCCGCAGGGGGAATAATGAAAAACTGTTTTTT
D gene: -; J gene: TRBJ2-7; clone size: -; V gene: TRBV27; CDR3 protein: CASSLIVSYEQYF; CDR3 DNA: TGTGCCAGCAGTTTAATCGTCTCCTACGAGCAGTACTTC
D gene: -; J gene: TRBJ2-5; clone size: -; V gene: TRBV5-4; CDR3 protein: CASSQDPRETQYF; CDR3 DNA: TGTGCCAGCAGCCAAGATCCAAGGGAGACCCAGTACTTC
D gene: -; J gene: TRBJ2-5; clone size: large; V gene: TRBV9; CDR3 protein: CASSVVRETQYF; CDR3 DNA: TGTGCCAGCAGCGTGGTACGGGAGACCCAGTACTTC
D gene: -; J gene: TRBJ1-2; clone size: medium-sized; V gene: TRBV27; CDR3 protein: CASSNRAYGYTF; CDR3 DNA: TGTGCCAGCAGTAACAGGGCCTATGGCTACACCTTC
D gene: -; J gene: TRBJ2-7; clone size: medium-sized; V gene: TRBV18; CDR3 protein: CASSHSYEQYF; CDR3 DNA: TGTGCCAGCTCACACTCCTACGAGCAGTACTTC
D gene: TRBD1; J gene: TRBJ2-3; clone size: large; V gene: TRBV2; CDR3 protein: CASSSGGGTQYF; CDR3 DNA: TGTGCCAGCAGTTCAGGGGGTGGGACGCAGTATTTT
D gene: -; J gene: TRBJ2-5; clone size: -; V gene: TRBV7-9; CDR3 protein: CASSPPTGTETQYF; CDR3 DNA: TGTGCCAGCAGCCCGCCGACCGGCACCGAGACCCAGTACTTC
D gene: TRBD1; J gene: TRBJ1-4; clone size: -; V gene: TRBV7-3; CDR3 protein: CASSRRGKYEKLFF; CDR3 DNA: TGTGCCAGCAGCCGCAGGGGGAAATATGAAAAACTGTTTTTT
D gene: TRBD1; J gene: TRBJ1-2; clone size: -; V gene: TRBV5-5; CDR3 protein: CASSQGAYGYTF; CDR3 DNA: TGTGCCAGCAGCCAGGGGGCATATGGCTACACCTTC
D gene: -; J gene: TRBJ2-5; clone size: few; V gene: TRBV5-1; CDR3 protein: CASSLMETQYF; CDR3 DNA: TGCGCCAGCAGCTTGATGGAGACCCAGTACTTC
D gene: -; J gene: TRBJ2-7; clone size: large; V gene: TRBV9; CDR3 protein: CASSGPEVPYEQYF; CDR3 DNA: TGTGCCAGCAGCGGCCCGGAGGTCCCCTACGAGCAGTACTTC
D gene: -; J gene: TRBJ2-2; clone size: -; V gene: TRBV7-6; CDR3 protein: CASSFSGGELFF; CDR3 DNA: TGTGCCAGCAGCTTTTCTGGCGGGGAGCTGTTTTTT
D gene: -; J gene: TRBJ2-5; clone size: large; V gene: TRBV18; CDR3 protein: CASSPGETQYF; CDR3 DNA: TGTGCCAGCTCACCAGGAGAGACCCAGTACTTC
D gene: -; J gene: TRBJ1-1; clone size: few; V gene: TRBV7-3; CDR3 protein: CASSSGRTMNTEAFF; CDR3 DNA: TGTGCCAGCAGCTCCGGACGGACTATGAACACTGAAGCTTTCTTT
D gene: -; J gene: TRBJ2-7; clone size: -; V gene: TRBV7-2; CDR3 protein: CASSPGYEQYF; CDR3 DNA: TGTGCCAGCAGCCCCGGCTACGAGCAGTACTTC
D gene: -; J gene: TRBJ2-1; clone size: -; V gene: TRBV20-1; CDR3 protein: CSGSYNEQFF; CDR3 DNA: TGCAGTGGCTCCTACAATGAGCAGTTCTTC
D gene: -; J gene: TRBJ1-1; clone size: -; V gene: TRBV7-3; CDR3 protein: CASRRAYPEAFF; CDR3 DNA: TGTGCCAGCAGAAGGGCATACCCTGAAGCTTTCTTT
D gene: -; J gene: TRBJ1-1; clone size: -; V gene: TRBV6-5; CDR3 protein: CASSYQSPQAFF; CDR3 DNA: TGTGCCAGCAGTTACCAGAGCCCCCAAGCTTTCTTT
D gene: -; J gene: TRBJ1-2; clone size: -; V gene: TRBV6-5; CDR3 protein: CASSRVWGRNYGYTF; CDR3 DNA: TGTGCCAGCAGTCGGGTTTGGGGGCGCAACTATGGCTACACCTTC
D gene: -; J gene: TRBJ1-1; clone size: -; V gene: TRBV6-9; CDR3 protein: CASSRNTEAFF; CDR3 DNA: TGTGCCAGCAGTCGTAACACTGAAGCTTTCTTT
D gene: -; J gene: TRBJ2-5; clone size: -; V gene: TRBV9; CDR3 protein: CASSVGGLETQYF; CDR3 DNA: TGTGCCAGCAGCGTAGGGGGTTTGGAGACCCAGTACTTC
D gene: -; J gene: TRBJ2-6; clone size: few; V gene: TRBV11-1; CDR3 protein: CASSWSPSGANVLTF; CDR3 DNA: TGTGCCAGCAGCTGGTCACCCTCTGGGGCCAACGTCCTGACTTTC
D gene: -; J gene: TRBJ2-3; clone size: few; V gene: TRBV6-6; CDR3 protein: CASSYLGGLADTQYF; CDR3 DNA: TGTGCCAGCAGTTACCTTGGGGGCCTCGCAGATACGCAGTATTTT
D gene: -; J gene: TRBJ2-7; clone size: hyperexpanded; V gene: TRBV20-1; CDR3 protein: CGASSYEQYF; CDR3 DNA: TGCGGGGCAAGCTCCTACGAGCAGTACTTC
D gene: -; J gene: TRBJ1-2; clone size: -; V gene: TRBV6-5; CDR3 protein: CASSYSGGTGYTF; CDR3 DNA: TGTGCCAGCAGTTACTCCGGGGGAACAGGCTACACCTTC
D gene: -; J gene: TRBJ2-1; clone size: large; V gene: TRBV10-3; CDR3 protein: CAIRSPFYNEQFF; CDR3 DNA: TGTGCCATCAGGAGTCCTTTCTACAATGAGCAGTTCTTC
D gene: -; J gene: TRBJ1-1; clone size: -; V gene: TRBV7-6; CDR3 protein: CASSLGAFF; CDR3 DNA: TGTGCCAGCAGCTTAGGGGCTTTCTTT
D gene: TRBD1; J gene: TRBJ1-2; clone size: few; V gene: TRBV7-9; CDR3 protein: CASSFIGQGRGYTF; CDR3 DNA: TGTGCCAGCAGCTTCATCGGACAGGGAAGAGGCTACACCTTC
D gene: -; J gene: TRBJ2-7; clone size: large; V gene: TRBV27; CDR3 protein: CASSSYYEQYF; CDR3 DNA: TGTGCCAGCAGTTCCTACTACGAGCAGTACTTC
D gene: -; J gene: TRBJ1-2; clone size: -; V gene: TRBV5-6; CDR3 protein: CASSQGYGYTF; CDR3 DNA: TGTGCCAGCAGCCAGGGGTATGGCTACACCTTC
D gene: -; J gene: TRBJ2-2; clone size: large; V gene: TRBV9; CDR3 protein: CASSVGTGELFF; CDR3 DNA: TGTGCCAGCAGCGTTGGAACCGGGGAGCTGTTTTTT
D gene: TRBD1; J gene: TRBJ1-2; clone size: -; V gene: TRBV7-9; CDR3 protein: CASSLDRDYGYTF; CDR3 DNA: TGTGCCAGCAGCTTGGACAGGGACTATGGCTACACCTTC
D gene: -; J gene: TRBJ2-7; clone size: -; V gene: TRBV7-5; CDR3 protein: CASSPTPSYEQYF; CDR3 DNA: TGTGCCAGCAGCCCCACCCCCTCCTACGAGCAGTACTTC
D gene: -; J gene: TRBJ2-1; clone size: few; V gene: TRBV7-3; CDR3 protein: CASSSLPYNEQFF; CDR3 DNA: TGTGCCAGCAGCTCCCTTCCCTACAATGAGCAGTTCTTC
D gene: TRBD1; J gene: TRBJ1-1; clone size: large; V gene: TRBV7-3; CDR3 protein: CASSSQGARTEAFF; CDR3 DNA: TGTGCCAGCAGCTCACAGGGGGCGCGGACTGAAGCTTTCTTT
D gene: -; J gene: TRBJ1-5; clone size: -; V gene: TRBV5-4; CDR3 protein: CASSQSNQPQHF; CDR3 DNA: TGTGCCAGCAGCCAAAGCAATCAGCCCCAGCATTTT
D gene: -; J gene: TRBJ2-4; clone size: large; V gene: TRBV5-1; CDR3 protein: CASSRALRVENIQYF; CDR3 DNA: TGCGCCAGCAGTAGGGCGCTGAGGGTGGAAAACATTCAGTACTTC